This entry lists 28 T cell receptor beta chains sequenced from one sample in a study of OX40 agonist ivuxolimab in advanced cancers. Data came from immunoSEQ multiplex PCR; TCRdb stores just in-frame clones and leaves some out. The sample carries more than 60,000 clones, 83% recorded once. The sequencing here drew on CD4+ or CD8+ T cells sorted from blood, taken in a trial of the OX40 agonist ivuxolimab. Every receptor here comes from an adult with an advanced solid tumor such as melanoma, head and neck, liver or kidney cancer.

Worth noting for this clone: Germline and junction disagree at one end, which may indicate a read error. CDR3 nucleotides: TGTGCTAGCAGCTCCGGGACAGGGGGGACAGATACGCAGTATTTT. This gives the protein CASSSGTGGTDTQYF. The chain has TRBV7-7 and TRBJ2-3; 11 nucleotides line up with TRBD1. This CDR3 is 15 amino acids long. CDR1 is SSHAT and CDR2 is FNYEAQ in the germline V gene (reference sequence).

The J gene is TRBJ1-1, the V gene TRBV2; a weak D match, TRBD1 (6 bases). V lost 4 bases, J lost 2 bases, and 11 bases lay in between. Per the germline V gene, CDR1 is SNHLY and CDR2 is FYNNEI. The length of the CDR3 is 14 residues. The CDR3 region has the DNA TGTGCCAGCAGTGCTCAGGGGCGTAACACTGAAGCTTTCTTT. Translation gives CASSAQGRNTEAFF.

This chain links TRBV10-3 with TRBJ2-7; 11 bases map to TRBD2. Germline trimming cut 6 bases from V and 6 bases from J; bases unmatched to any gene: 13. The CDR3 runs 16 residues. Germline assignment: CDR1 ENHRY and CDR2 SYGVKD. The CDR3 DNA follows: TGTGCCATCAGCCCCGGGGGTAGCGGGGGGGCGATCGAGCAGTACTTC. Encoded protein: CAISPGGSGGAIEQYF.

This chain joins TRBV6-5 and TRBJ2-2; D remains unclear. The CDR3 is 13 residues long. Trimming left V 2 bases short and J 3 bases short, with 4 bases between. From germline, CDR1 is MNHEY and CDR2 SVGAGI. Here the CDR3 reads CASSYRDTGELFF. The CDR3, as DNA: TGTGCCAGCAGTTACAGGGACACCGGGGAGCTGTTTTTT.

V gene TRBV5-6 combines with J gene TRBJ2-5; D might be TRBD1 (6 bases). The CDR3 runs to 13 residues. Germline loops: CDR1 SGHDT, CDR2 YYEEEE. V was clipped by 5 bases and J by 3 bases, with 11 bases between them. CDR3 DNA sequence: TGTGCCAGCAGTTCCGACAGGAAAGAGACCCAGTACTTC. Its translation: CASSSDRKETQYF.

This chain connects TRBV28 to TRBJ1-3, with D maybe TRBD1 (6 bases). The CDR3 has 14 amino acids. Trimming removed 4 bases at V and 4 bases at J, with 11 bases between. Germline CDR1 and CDR2: MDHEN and SYDVKM. CDR3 protein: CASSSPGTGNTIYF. The CDR3 coding sequence is TGTGCCAGCAGTTCCCCCGGGACAGGAAACACCATATATTTT.

The chain links TRBV4-2 to TRBJ2-1, with 7 bases aligning to TRBD1. CDR1 is LGHNA, CDR2 YNFKEQ, per germline. The CDR3 loop spans 12 amino acids. Germline trimming cut 0 bases from V and 14 bases from J; bases unmatched to any gene: 4. The CDR3 bases are TGTGCCAGCAGCCAAGATGGCAGGGGGAAGTTCTTC. Amino acid sequence: CASSQDGRGKFF.

The gene calls are TRBV30 and TRBJ2-3; TRBD2 matches at 7 bases. The CDR3 length is 13 residues. The V gene end was trimmed by 8 bases and the J gene end by 0 bases; junction bases not matched to a gene: 5. Looked up from germline, CDR1 is GTSNPN and CDR2 is SVGIG (reference sequence). The CDR3 region has the DNA TGTGCCCAAACGCGGGGGAGCACAGATACGCAGTATTTT. This codes for CAQTRGSTDTQYF. Full variable domain (missing parts from reference TRBV30 and TRBJ2-3): SQTIHQWPATLVQPVGSPLSLECTVEGTSNPNLYWYRQAAGRGLQLLFYSVGIGQISSEVPQNLSASRPQDRQFILSSKKLLLSDSGFYLCAQTRGSTDTQYFGPGTRLTVL.

The chain is built from TRBV21-1 and TRBJ1-1; the D call TRBD1 from the table was never checked on the DNA. TRBV21-1 has pseudogene status. The CDR3 length is 14 residues. CDR3 region: CASSPDSEITEAFF. DNA for the CDR3: TGTGCCAGCAGCCCGGACAGCGAGATCACTGAAGCTTTCTTT.

The chain links TRBV6-6 to TRBJ2-7, with TRBD1 as a possible D gene (6 bases). The CDR3 covers 11 residues. Germline-derived CDR1 and CDR2 are MNHNY and SVGAGI (reference sequence). V was cut by 11 bases and J by 4 bases, with 12 bases left in between. CDR3 region: CAFGRGYEQYF. DNA for the CDR3: TGTGCCTTCGGCAGGGGTTACGAGCAGTACTTC.

This chain joins TRBV27 and TRBJ1-5; D unresolved. CDR1 MNHEY and CDR2 SMNVEV come from the germline V gene (reference sequence). CDR3 length equals 15 residues. Trimming left V 11 bases short and J 3 bases short, with 20 bases between. The CDR3 here is CAPPRTGANNQPQHF. Here the CDR3 DNA reads TGTGCCCCCCCCAGAACTGGCGCCAACAATCAGCCCCAGCATTTT.

The table lists this clone with a few counts. This sequence joins TRBV7-9 and TRBJ2-3; 9 bases are shared with TRBD1. V shed 5 bases and J 4 bases; nucleotides not matched to a gene: 7. Germline assignment: CDR1 SEHNR and CDR2 FQNEAQ (reference sequence). This CDR3 has 15 residues. Here the CDR3 DNA reads TGTGCCAGCAGCCCTGGACAGGGGTTCGCAGATACGCAGTATTTT. This encodes CASSPGQGFADTQYF.

The chain links TRBV6-5 to TRBJ1-1, with 11 bases lining up with TRBD1. V lost 6 bases and J lost 7; bases outside the gene matches: 7. CDR1 is MNHEY, CDR2 SVGAGI, per germline. The CDR3 sequence is 14 residues long. The CDR3 bases are TGTGCCAGCAGCCCGGGACAGGGGGATGGTGAAGCTTTCTTT. Its protein product is CASSPGQGDGEAFF.

The CDR3 spells CASSRTGGYTF. The CDR3 DNA sequence: TGTGCCAGCAGTAGGACGGGGGGCTACACCTTC. The chain links TRBV25-1 to TRBJ1-2; the D is unclear. The ends were cut back, 5 bases at V and 8 bases at J, with 9 bases in the middle. This CDR3 has 11 amino acids. Germline V gene sequence: CDR1 MGHDK, CDR2 SYGVNS.

The rearrangement joins TRBV7-8 to TRBJ2-2; 7 positions agree with TRBD1. V lost 5 bases and J lost 1; bases outside the gene matches: 4. Germline CDR1 reads SGHVS; CDR2 reads FQNEAQ. The CDR3 covers 15 residues. The CDR3 reads CASSRDRLNTGELFF. The CDR3 DNA reads TGTGCCAGCAGCAGGGACAGATTGAACACCGGGGAGCTGTTTTTT.

V gene TRBV6-5 combines with J gene TRBJ2-6, with no clear D. The CDR3 has 15 amino acids. V was pared by 2 bases and J by 2 bases, with 7 bases between. In germline, CDR1 is MNHEY, CDR2 SVGAGI. The CDR3 region has the DNA TGTGCCAGCAGTTACGTAAGAACTGGGGCCAACGTCCTGACTTTC. Its translation is CASSYVRTGANVLTF.

This chain links TRBV6-6 with TRBJ1-1; maybe TRBD1 (5 bases). Trimming left V 6 bases short and J 1 base short, with 12 bases between. Germline CDR1 MNHNY, CDR2 SVGAGI (reference sequence). The CDR3 totals 14 residues. The CDR3 DNA follows: TGTGCCAGCAGCAGGGACCTAAGGAACACTGAAGCTTTCTTT. This sequence encodes CASSRDLRNTEAFF.

V gene TRBV4-2 combines with J gene TRBJ2-7, with 9 bases that match TRBD1. The CDR3 runs to 17 residues. The germline V gene has CDR1 LGHNA and CDR2 YNFKEQ. Germline trimming cut 1 base from V and 4 bases from J; bases unmatched to any gene: 11. This CDR3 reads CASSQAGGTGTGYEQYF. CDR3 in DNA: TGTGCCAGCAGCCAAGCTGGGGGAACCGGGACAGGGTACGAGCAGTACTTC.

For this clone: The sample contains more than one DNA sequence encoding this CDR3. The chain is built from TRBV19 and TRBJ1-5; 11 nucleotides align to TRBD1. The CDR3 spans 13 residues. Germline V gene sequence: CDR1 LNHDA, CDR2 SQIVND (reference sequence). The junction had 4 bases not matched to a gene; V was cut back by 8 bases and J by 7 bases. The CDR3 region is CASRDRGFQPQHF. DNA of the CDR3: TGTGCCAGTCGGGACAGGGGGTTCCAGCCCCAGCATTTT.

CDR3 nucleotide sequence: TGTGCCAGCAGCGGGGGACTCGAAGAGACCCAGTACTTC. Translated: CASSGGLEETQYF. The V gene is TRBV11-2, the J gene TRBJ2-5, with D maybe TRBD2 (6 bases). Trimming removed 5 bases at V and 3 bases at J, with 10 bases between. The CDR3 extends over 13 amino acids. Germline-derived CDR1 and CDR2 are SGHAT and FQNNGV.

This clone is termed medium-sized. The V call is TRBV2, the J call TRBJ1-1; TRBD1 might be the D (6 bases). Germline assignment: CDR1 SNHLY and CDR2 FYNNEI. Between the trimmed V and J ends, which lost 4 bases and 10 bases, there was a span of 13 bases. This CDR3 is 12 amino acids long. CDR3 bases: TGTGCCAGCAGTGCACTGGGGGCAGTAGCTTTCTTT. Protein: CASSALGAVAFF.

The rearrangement uses TRBV11-2 and TRBJ1-1; a weak D match, TRBD1 (5 bases). Per the germline V gene, CDR1 is SGHAT and CDR2 is FQNNGV. The CDR3 is made up of 18 amino acids. Trimming took 5 bases from V and 1 from J, leaving 23 bases between them. CDR3 bases: TGTGCCAGCAGCCCCGGGGGATACGTGACAGCGTCGAACACTGAAGCTTTCTTT. Encoded protein: CASSPGGYVTASNTEAFF. The full variable domain, completed using reference TRBV11-2 and TRBJ1-1, is EAGVAQSPRYKIIEKRQSVAFWCNPISGHATLYWYQQILGQGPKLLIQFQNNGVVDDSQLPKDRFSAERLKGVDSTLKIQPAKLEDSAVYLCASSPGGYVTASNTEAFFGQGTRLTVV.

The chain is built from TRBV29-1 and TRBJ1-5; D remains ambiguous. The germline V and J ends were trimmed by 4 bases and 2 bases, with 12 bases remaining between them. Germline CDR1 and CDR2: SQVTM and ANQGSEA. The CDR3 has 14 residues. The DNA for the CDR3 is TGCAGCGTTGTCGGAGGGAGGCGCAATCAGCCCCAGCATTTT. Protein product: CSVVGGRRNQPQHF.

The chain carries TRBV2 and TRBJ2-5, with 9 bases fitting TRBD2. V shed 3 bases and J 5 bases; nucleotides not matched to a gene: 4. Germline V lookup: CDR1 SNHLY, CDR2 FYNNEI. The CDR3 runs 14 residues. The CDR3 DNA reads TGTGCCAGCAGTGAGGAGGGACTAGCTGAGACCCAGTACTTC. This codes for CASSEEGLAETQYF.

This clone was seen just once. The chain has TRBV11-3 and TRBJ1-2; D may be TRBD1 (6 bases). The CDR3 runs 15 residues. The V end lost 1 base, the J end lost 4 bases, and 13 bases lay between the germline ends. The germline CDR1 and CDR2 sequences are SGHNT and YENEEA. As DNA, the CDR3 is TGTGCCAGCAGCTTAGGACAGGCCCAGGGCTATGGCTACACCTTC. It codes for CASSLGQAQGYGYTF.

This clone was observed a handful of times. The chain uses TRBV9 and TRBJ1-4, with D unresolved. The CDR3 extends over 13 amino acids. The germline CDR1 and CDR2 sequences are SGDLS and YYNGEE. V shed 4 bases and J shed 4 bases, with 8 bases lying between them. The CDR3 region is CASSLSGNEKLFF. The CDR3 DNA reads as TGTGCCAGCAGCCTAAGTGGTAATGAAAAACTGTTTTTT.

This chain links TRBV27 with TRBJ2-5; TRBD1 matches 11 bases. V lost 5 bases and J lost 2; bases outside the gene matches: 13. The CDR3 has 18 amino acids. Germline V gene sequence: CDR1 MNHEY, CDR2 SMNVEV (reference sequence). CDR3: CASSHPGDRGGGQETQYF. CDR3 sequence (DNA): TGTGCCAGCAGTCACCCCGGGGACAGGGGGGGAGGTCAAGAGACCCAGTACTTC.

The chain carries TRBV5-4 and TRBJ1-2; a weak D match, TRBD1 (5 bases). The CDR3 has 14 residues. Deletions cut 4 bases from V and 6 bases from J, with 16 bases between. Germline V CDR1 and CDR2: SGHNT, YYREEE (reference sequence). CDR3 DNA: TGTGCCAGCAGCAGGGGAGCTCCCATCGATGGCTACACCTTC. Protein: CASSRGAPIDGYTF.